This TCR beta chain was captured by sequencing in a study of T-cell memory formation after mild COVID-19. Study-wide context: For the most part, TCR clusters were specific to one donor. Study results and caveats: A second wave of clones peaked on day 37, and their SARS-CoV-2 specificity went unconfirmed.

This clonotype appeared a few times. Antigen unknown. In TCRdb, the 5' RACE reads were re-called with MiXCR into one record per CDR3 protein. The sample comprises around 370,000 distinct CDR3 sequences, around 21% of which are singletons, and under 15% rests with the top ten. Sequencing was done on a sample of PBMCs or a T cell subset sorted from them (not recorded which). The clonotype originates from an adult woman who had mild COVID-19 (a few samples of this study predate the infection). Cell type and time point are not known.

The CDR3, as DNA: TGTGCCAGCAGCCCGAACTCCGGGTCCAATACCTACGAGCAGTACTTC. Encoded protein: CASSPNSGSNTYEQYF. V usage is TRBV7-9 and J usage is TRBJ2-7, with D hard to call. Germline-derived CDR1 and CDR2 are SEHNR and FQNEAQ (reference sequence). Trimming cost V 5 bases and J 2 bases, with 19 bases left between them. CDR3 length: 16 amino acids.